The 21 T cell receptor beta chains below all came from one sample that was sequenced in a study of CD8 T cells in Susac syndrome. An input of about 0.5 to 1 ug of RNA was subjected to reverse transcription using random hexamers. Each CDR3 protein is one row after TCRdb ran MiXCR on the immunoSEQ multiplex PCR reads. The sample contains some 130,000 distinct CDR3 sequences, around 94% of which appear only once. The specimen sequenced was CD4+ T cells from PBMCs. The receptors stem from a human donor with multiple sclerosis.

The rearrangement joins TRBV29-1 to TRBJ2-3; 7 bases agree with TRBD1. The V gene end was trimmed by 0 bases and the J gene end by 1 base; junction bases not matched to a gene: 10. Germline V gives CDR1 SQVTM, CDR2 ANQGSEA. This CDR3 has 17 residues. CDR3 loop: CSVEDLGGAIGTDTQYF. In DNA, the CDR3 is TGCAGCGTTGAAGACTTAGGGGGCGCGATAGGCACAGATACGCAGTATTTT.

The chain employs TRBV6-5 and TRBJ1-1; D uncertain. The CDR3 extends over 15 amino acids. The ends were cut back, 4 bases at V and 4 bases at J, with 16 bases in the middle. Germline CDR1 and CDR2: MNHEY and SVGAGI. The CDR3 spells CASSWARESGTEAFF. CDR3 nucleotide sequence: TGTGCCAGCAGTTGGGCAAGGGAGAGCGGCACTGAAGCTTTCTTT.

The rearrangement uses TRBV27 and TRBJ2-4; D perhaps matches TRBD2 (6 bases). The CDR3 is made up of 17 amino acids. Trimming left V 3 bases short and J 0 bases short, with 15 bases between. Germline CDR1 and CDR2: MNHEY and SMNVEV (reference sequence). The CDR3 DNA reads as TGTGCCAGCAGTTTGGCGGGGAGCCTCCTAGCCAAAAACATTCAGTACTTC. It is translated as CASSLAGSLLAKNIQYF.

In its sample, this clonotype was seen a few times. The CDR3 reads CSGGTGRYEQYF. The CDR3 DNA follows: TGCAGCGGCGGGACAGGGAGGTACGAGCAGTACTTC. The chain links TRBV29-1 to TRBJ2-7; 9 bases agree with TRBD1. V was pared by 7 bases and J by 4 bases, with 5 bases of the junction left unmatched. CDR1 is SQVTM and CDR2 is ANQGSEA in the germline V gene. The CDR3 contains 12 residues.

The chain employs TRBV9 and TRBJ2-7, with D maybe TRBD1 (6 bases). Germline lookup yields CDR1 SGDLS and CDR2 YYNGEE. The CDR3 sequence is 15 residues long. The ends were cut back, 2 bases at V and 1 base at J, with 13 bases in the middle. CDR3 DNA: TGTGCCAGCAGCGTGTCAGGGGCCCCTTCCTACGAGCAGTACTTC. This sequence encodes CASSVSGAPSYEQYF.

The chain couples TRBV6-6 to TRBJ2-7; D is ambiguous. Germline loops: CDR1 MNHNY, CDR2 SVGAGI (reference sequence). The V end was cut by 0 bases, the J end by 2 bases, with 11 bases between. The CDR3 contains 15 residues. CDR3 region: CASSYSSQSPYEQYF. The CDR3 DNA follows: TGTGCCAGCAGTTACTCGTCTCAGAGTCCCTACGAGCAGTACTTC.

The chain recombines TRBV15 with TRBJ2-2; 7 bases align to TRBD1. In germline, CDR1 is LNHNV, CDR2 YYDKDF (reference sequence). The CDR3 consists of 15 residues. Losses at the gene ends were 5 bases for V and 4 bases for J; bases not matched to a gene: 7. The CDR3 sequence: CATSPRGQVTGELFF. The CDR3 DNA sequence: TGTGCCACCAGCCCCCGAGGACAGGTCACCGGGGAGCTGTTTTTT. Complete variable domain (other parts from reference TRBV15 and TRBJ2-2): DAMVIQNPRYQVTQFGKPVTLSCSQTLNHNVMYWYQQKSSQAPKLLFHYYDKDFNNEADTPDNFQSRRPNTSFCFLDIRSPGLGDTAMYLCATSPRGQVTGELFFGEGSRLTVL.

V and J are TRBV19 and TRBJ1-1, with no clear D. Germline V CDR1 and CDR2: LNHDA, SQIVND (reference sequence). The CDR3 is 14 amino acids. The V and J ends lost 5 bases and 1 base respectively, with 11 bases between them. The CDR3 reads CASSPGLRNTEAFF. CDR3 in DNA: TGTGCCAGTAGTCCCGGACTCAGGAACACTGAAGCTTTCTTT.

The chain carries TRBV2 and TRBJ1-1, with D possibly matching TRBD1 (6 bases). With 3 bases removed from V and 2 bases from J, the gap between germline ends came to 16 bases. Germline V CDR1 and CDR2: SNHLY, FYNNEI. The CDR3 sequence is 16 residues long. The CDR3 DNA sequence: TGTGCCAGCAGTGACGGCAGGGCGGGGGCTAACACTGAAGCTTTCTTT. Protein: CASSDGRAGANTEAFF.

The chain links TRBV7-7 to TRBJ2-3; TRBD2 matches at 7 bases. This CDR3 comprises 15 residues. CDR1 is SSHAT and CDR2 is FNYEAQ in the germline V gene (reference sequence). V shed 1 base, J shed 5 bases, and the junction held 6 bases outside the gene matches. In DNA, the CDR3 is TGTGCCAGCAGCTTAGAGGGAGGGACGGGAGATACGCAGTATTTT. Its translation: CASSLEGGTGDTQYF.

The chain employs TRBV5-4 and TRBJ1-1; D is unresolved. The CDR3 runs 14 residues. The germline V and J ends were trimmed by 0 bases and 0 bases, with 6 bases remaining between them. Germline loops: CDR1 SGHNT, CDR2 YYREEE (reference sequence). The CDR3 loop is CASSLVSVNTEAFF. The CDR3, as DNA: TGTGCCAGCAGCTTGGTTTCTGTGAACACTGAAGCTTTCTTT. Full variable domain (rest looked up from reference TRBV5-4 and TRBJ1-1): ETGVTQSPTHLIKTRGQQVTLRCSSQSGHNTVSWYQQALGQGPQFIFQYYREEENGRGNFPPRFSGLQFPNYSSELNVNALELDDSALYLCASSLVSVNTEAFFGQGTRLTVV.

This chain links TRBV11-2 with TRBJ2-5; D is undetermined. The CDR3 is 11 residues long. CDR1 SGHAT and CDR2 FQNNGV come from the germline V gene. Between the trimmed V and J ends, which lost 5 bases and 5 bases, there was a span of 6 bases. Here the CDR3 DNA reads TGTGCCAGCAGCGTTTGGGAGACCCAGTACTTC. It codes for CASSVWETQYF.

The gene calls are TRBV7-2 and TRBJ2-2; 7 bases fit TRBD1. V shed 1 base and J 0 bases; nucleotides not matched to a gene: 8. This CDR3 comprises 18 residues. Germline V gives CDR1 SGHTA, CDR2 FQGNSA. The CDR3 region is CASSLVGGGSANTGELFF. In nucleotides, the CDR3 is TGTGCCAGCAGCTTAGTAGGGGGCGGATCCGCGAACACCGGGGAGCTGTTTTTT.

V gene TRBV29-1 combines with J gene TRBJ1-3; no reliable D call. The CDR3 has 13 residues. V was clipped by 4 bases and J by 0 bases, with 7 bases between them. Germline-derived CDR1 and CDR2 are SQVTM and ANQGSEA. CDR3 amino acids: CSVGGNSGNTIYF. DNA for the CDR3: TGCAGCGTTGGAGGTAACTCTGGAAACACCATATATTTT. Supplemented by reference TRBV29-1 and TRBJ1-3, the full variable domain reads SAVISQKPSRDICQRGTSLTIQCQVDSQVTMMFWYRQQPGQSLTLIATANQGSEATYESGFVIDKFPISRPNLTFSTLTVSNMSPEDSSIYLCSVGGNSGNTIYFGEGSWLTVV.

This chain joins TRBV29-1 and TRBJ2-2; TRBD2 aligns across 8 bases. The J segment lost 1 base and the V segment lost 5 bases, leaving 6 bases of the junction unmatched. Germline CDR1 reads SQVTM; CDR2 reads ANQGSEA. CDR3 size: 15 residues. This chain's CDR3 is CSVSIAGMNTGELFF. As DNA, the CDR3 is TGCAGCGTTTCAATAGCGGGGATGAACACCGGGGAGCTGTTTTTT.

This clonotype occurred a few times. The J gene is TRBJ2-3, the V gene TRBV11-1; D gene unclear. CDR1 and CDR2 (germline): SGHAT, FQDESV (reference sequence). Between the trimmed V and J ends, which lost 5 bases and 2 bases, there was a span of 2 bases. The CDR3 runs to 11 residues. The CDR3 sequence: CASSNTDTQYF. The CDR3 DNA is TGTGCCAGCAGCAACACAGATACGCAGTATTTT. The full variable domain, with the rest looked up from reference TRBV11-1 and TRBJ2-3, is EAEVAQSPRYKITEKSQAVAFWCDPISGHATLYWYRQILGQGPELLVQFQDESVVDDSQLPKDRFSAERLKGVDSTLKIQPAELGDSAMYLCASSNTDTQYFGPGTRLTVL.

This clonotype was picked up one time. V usage is TRBV3-1 and J usage is TRBJ1-5; perhaps TRBD1 as D (6 bases). V was cut by 4 bases and J by 2 bases, with 9 bases left in between. Germline CDR1 LGHDT, CDR2 YNNKEL (reference sequence). The length of the CDR3 is 14 residues. DNA of the CDR3: TGTGCCAGCAGCCCCGGGGGCGGCAATCAGCCCCAGCATTTT. It encodes CASSPGGGNQPQHF.

V is TRBV20-1 and J is TRBJ1-3, with unresolved D. The germline gives CDR1 DFQATT, CDR2 SNEGSKA (reference sequence). V dropped 1 base and J dropped 7 bases, with 8 bases sitting between them. The CDR3 runs 12 residues. CDR3 bases: TGCAGTGCTAGAGCTGGAGGGAACACCATATATTTT. It translates to CSARAGGNTIYF.

In DNA form, the CDR3 reads TGCAGCGTCGGACTCCCGGACAGAAACTATGGCTACACCTTC. Translated: CSVGLPDRNYGYTF. The chain combines TRBV29-1 with TRBJ1-2, with D possibly matching TRBD1 (6 bases). The germline V and J ends were trimmed by 6 bases and 2 bases, with 16 bases remaining between them. This CDR3 has 14 residues. The V gene's germline CDR1 is SQVTM and CDR2 ANQGSEA.

The CDR3 sequence: CATSGAGYNQPQHF. The CDR3 DNA reads TGTGCCACCAGTGGGGCAGGCTACAATCAGCCCCAGCATTTT. J is TRBJ1-5 and V is TRBV24-1; D gene ambiguous. This CDR3 region has 14 residues. The V and J ends lost 5 bases and 3 bases respectively, with 10 bases between them. Germline CDR1 KGHDR, CDR2 SFDVKD.

The genes are TRBV19 and TRBJ1-2, with 9 bases that match TRBD1. V shed 5 bases, J shed 9 bases, and the junction held 4 bases outside the gene matches. The length of the CDR3 is 12 residues. The V gene's germline CDR1 is LNHDA and CDR2 SQIVND (reference sequence). CDR3 region: CASSGTGISYTF. The CDR3 DNA reads as TGTGCCAGTAGTGGGACAGGGATAAGCTACACCTTC.